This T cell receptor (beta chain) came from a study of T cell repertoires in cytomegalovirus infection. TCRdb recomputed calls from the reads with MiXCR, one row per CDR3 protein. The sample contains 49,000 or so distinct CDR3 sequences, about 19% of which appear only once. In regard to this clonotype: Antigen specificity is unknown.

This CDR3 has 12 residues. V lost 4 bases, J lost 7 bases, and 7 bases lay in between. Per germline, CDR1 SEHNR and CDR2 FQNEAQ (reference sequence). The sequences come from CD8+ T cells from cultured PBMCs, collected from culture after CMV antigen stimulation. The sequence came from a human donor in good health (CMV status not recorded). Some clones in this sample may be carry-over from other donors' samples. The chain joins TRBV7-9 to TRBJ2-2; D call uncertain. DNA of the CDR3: TGTGCCAGCAGCTCCCTTAGCGGGGAGCTGTTTTTT. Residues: CASSSLSGELFF.